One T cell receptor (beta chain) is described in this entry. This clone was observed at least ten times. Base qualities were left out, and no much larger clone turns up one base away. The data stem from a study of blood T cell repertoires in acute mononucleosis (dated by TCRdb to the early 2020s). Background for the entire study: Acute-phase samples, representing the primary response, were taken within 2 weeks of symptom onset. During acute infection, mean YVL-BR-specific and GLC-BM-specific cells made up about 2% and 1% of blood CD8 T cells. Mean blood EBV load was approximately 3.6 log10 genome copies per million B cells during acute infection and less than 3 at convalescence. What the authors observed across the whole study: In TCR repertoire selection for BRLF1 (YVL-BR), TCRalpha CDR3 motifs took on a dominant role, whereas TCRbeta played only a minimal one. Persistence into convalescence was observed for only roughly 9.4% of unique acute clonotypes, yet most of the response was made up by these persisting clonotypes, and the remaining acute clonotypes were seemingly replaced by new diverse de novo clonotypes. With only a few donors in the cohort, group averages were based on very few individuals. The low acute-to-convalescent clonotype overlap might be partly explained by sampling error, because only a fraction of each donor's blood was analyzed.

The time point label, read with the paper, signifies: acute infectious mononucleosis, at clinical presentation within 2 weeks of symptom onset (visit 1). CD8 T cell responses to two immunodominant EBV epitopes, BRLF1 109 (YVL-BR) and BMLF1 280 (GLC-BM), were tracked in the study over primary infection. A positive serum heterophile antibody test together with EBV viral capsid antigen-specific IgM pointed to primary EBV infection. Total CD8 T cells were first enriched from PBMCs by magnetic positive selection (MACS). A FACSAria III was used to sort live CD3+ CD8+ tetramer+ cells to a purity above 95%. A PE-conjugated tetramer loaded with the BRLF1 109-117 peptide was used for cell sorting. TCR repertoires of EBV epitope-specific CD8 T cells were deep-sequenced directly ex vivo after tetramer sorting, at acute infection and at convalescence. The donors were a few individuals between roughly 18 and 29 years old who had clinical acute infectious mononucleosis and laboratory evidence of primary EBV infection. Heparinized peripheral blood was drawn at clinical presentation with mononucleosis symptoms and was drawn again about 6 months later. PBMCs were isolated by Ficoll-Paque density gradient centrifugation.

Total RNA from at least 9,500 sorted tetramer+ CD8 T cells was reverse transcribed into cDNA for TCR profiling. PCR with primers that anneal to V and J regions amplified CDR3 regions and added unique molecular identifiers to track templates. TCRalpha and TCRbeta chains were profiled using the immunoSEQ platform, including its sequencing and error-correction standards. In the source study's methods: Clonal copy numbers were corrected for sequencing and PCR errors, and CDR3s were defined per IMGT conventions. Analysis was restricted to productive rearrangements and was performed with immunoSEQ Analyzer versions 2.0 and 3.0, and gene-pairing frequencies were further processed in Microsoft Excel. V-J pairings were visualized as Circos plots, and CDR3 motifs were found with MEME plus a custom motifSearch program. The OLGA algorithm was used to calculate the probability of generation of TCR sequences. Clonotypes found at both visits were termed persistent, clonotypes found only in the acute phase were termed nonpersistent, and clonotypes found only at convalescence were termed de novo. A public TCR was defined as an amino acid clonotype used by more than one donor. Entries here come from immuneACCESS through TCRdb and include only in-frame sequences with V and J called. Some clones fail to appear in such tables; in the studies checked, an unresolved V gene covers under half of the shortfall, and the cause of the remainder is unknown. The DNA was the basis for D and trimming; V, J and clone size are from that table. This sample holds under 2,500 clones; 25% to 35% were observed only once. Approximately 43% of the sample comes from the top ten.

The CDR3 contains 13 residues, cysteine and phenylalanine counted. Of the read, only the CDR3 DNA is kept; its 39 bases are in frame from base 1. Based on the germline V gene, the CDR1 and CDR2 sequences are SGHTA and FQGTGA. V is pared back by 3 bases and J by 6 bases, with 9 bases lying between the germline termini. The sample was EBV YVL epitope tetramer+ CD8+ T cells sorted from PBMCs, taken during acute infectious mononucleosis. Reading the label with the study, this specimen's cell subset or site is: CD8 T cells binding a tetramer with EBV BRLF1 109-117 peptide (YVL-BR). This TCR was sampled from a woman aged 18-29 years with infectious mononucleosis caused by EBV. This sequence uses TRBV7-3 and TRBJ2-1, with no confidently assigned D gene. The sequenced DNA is TGTGCCAGCAGCTTGTTTTCGGGCAATGAGCAGTTCTTC. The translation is CASSLFSGNEQFF.